This T cell receptor (beta chain) appears in the sequencing data of a study of cytomegalovirus exposure and HLA in healthy donors. Repertoires were generated with immunoSEQ multiplex PCR, while TCRdb's copy carries only in-frame clones and drops some. The sample carries about 130,000 clones, approximately 95% recorded once. J was trimmed by 2 bases and V by 3 bases; bases with no gene match: 12. The CDR3 loop spans 17 amino acids. Germline assignment: CDR1 SGHTA and CDR2 FQGTGA. This TCR came from a man aged 18 to 29 in good health and CMV-seronegative. This chain joins TRBV7-3 and TRBJ2-7; 8 bases are a match to TRBD1. The specimen sequenced was PBMCs. CDR3 DNA: TGTGCCAGCAGCTTGTATCCTCTAGGACAGGGTCCCTACGAGCAGTACTTC. It encodes CASSLYPLGQGPYEQYF.